These 27 T cell receptor beta chains were all obtained from the same sample, sequenced in a study of vaccination effects on CD4 cells after COVID-19. Their antigen targets remain unknown. Isolating CD4+ T cells followed about 11 days of culture. Only in-frame clones appear in the TCRdb table, and some are missing; sequencing was by immunoSEQ multiplex PCR. The sample shows about 50,000 clones, around three quarters of them seen only once. The starting material was CD4+ T cells from PBMCs cultured without peptide, obtained before COVID-19 vaccination. Every receptor here comes from a human donor who received a COVID-19 vaccine.

The genes are TRBV28 and TRBJ1-1; maybe TRBD1 (5 bases). Germline assignment: CDR1 MDHEN and CDR2 SYDVKM. V was trimmed by 3 bases and J by 4 bases, leaving 18 bases between them. The CDR3 has 16 residues. The CDR3 DNA follows: TGTGCCAGCAGTTTCCCCGACAGAGGGGTGGCCACTGAAGCTTTCTTT. Translated: CASSFPDRGVATEAFF.

V is TRBV4-3 and J is TRBJ2-3; D ambiguous. Germline V lookup: CDR1 LGHNA, CDR2 YSLEER. This CDR3 has 14 residues. The V gene lost 4 bases and the J gene lost 5 bases, with 13 bases spanning the gap. The CDR3 region is CASSPTTFRDTQYF. CDR3 nucleotide sequence: TGCGCCAGCAGCCCCACGACTTTCAGAGATACGCAGTATTTT.

The V call is TRBV5-4, the J call TRBJ2-5; 10 nucleotides line up with TRBD1. Germline assignment: CDR1 SGHNT and CDR2 YYREEE (reference sequence). With V trimmed by 0 bases and J by 5 bases, 4 bases remained unmatched. CDR3 size: 15 residues. The CDR3 sequence is CASSLVGGQGETQYF. The CDR3, as DNA: TGTGCCAGCAGCTTGGTGGGGGGACAGGGGGAGACCCAGTACTTC.

The chain carries TRBV10-3 and TRBJ2-3; TRBD2 matches at 10 bases. Germline values: CDR1 ENHRY, CDR2 SYGVKD. The CDR3 spans 16 residues. Unmatched junction bases numbered 10, after V lost 5 bases and J lost 5 bases. As DNA, the CDR3 is TGTGCCATCAGTCTAGTAAGCGGGGGGGCACAAGATACGCAGTATTTT. As protein: CAISLVSGGAQDTQYF.

The chain links TRBV27 to TRBJ2-3, with no clear D. Germline CDR1 MNHEY, CDR2 SMNVEV (reference sequence). V was clipped by 1 base and J by 2 bases, with 4 bases between them. The CDR3 extends over 13 amino acids. CDR3 in amino acids: CASSLWDTDTQYF. Written as DNA, the CDR3 is TGTGCCAGCAGTTTATGGGACACAGATACGCAGTATTTT.

This clone was observed once. The chain couples TRBV4-1 to TRBJ1-4, with D possibly matching TRBD1 (5 bases). Germline assignment: CDR1 MGHRA and CDR2 YSYEKL. V gave up 1 base and J gave up 1 base, with 16 bases separating them. CDR3 length equals 18 residues. In DNA form, the CDR3 reads TGCGCCAGCAGCCAAGTTTCGACGGGGGGGGAAACTAATGAAAAACTGTTTTTT. Translation: CASSQVSTGGETNEKLFF.

CDR3 nucleotide sequence: TGTGCCAGCAGCTTGGCGTCTAGCGACTTCTACAATGAGCAGTTCTTC. The encoded protein is CASSLASSDFYNEQFF. This sequence joins TRBV5-6 and TRBJ2-1; D is perhaps TRBD2 (6 bases). Germline assignment: CDR1 SGHDT and CDR2 YYEEEE. The ends were cut back, 0 bases at V and 3 bases at J, with 13 bases in the middle. The CDR3 has 16 amino acids.

DNA for the CDR3: TGTGCCAGCAGTACAGGGCTCTATGGCTACACCTTC. It codes for CASSTGLYGYTF. The gene calls are TRBV6-2 or TRBV6-3 and TRBJ1-2; tentative D call: TRBD1 (6 bases). The CDR3 sequence is 12 residues long. Germline CDR1 MNHEY, CDR2 SVGEGT. V lost 5 bases and J 4 bases, leaving 8 bases between the germline ends.

This clone has more than one count but fewer than ten. This chain joins TRBV12-3 or TRBV12-4 and TRBJ2-2, with D hard to call. Trimming stripped 5 bases from V and 4 bases from J, with 5 bases between. The CDR3 length is 12 residues. The CDR3 nucleotides are TGTGCCAGCAGTGGGTTCACCGGGGAGCTGTTTTTT. Translation: CASSGFTGELFF.

This clone is a singleton in its sample. The rearrangement uses TRBV10-1 and TRBJ1-6; D remains ambiguous. This CDR3 spans 16 amino acids. Germline V gives CDR1 WNHNN, CDR2 SYGVQD (reference sequence). V lost 4 bases to trimming and J lost 9 bases, with 19 bases between them. This CDR3 reads CASSVFLYPKCSPLHF. The CDR3 coding sequence is TGCGCCAGCAGTGTATTTTTATATCCTAAATGTTCACCCCTCCACTTT.

The chain carries TRBV6-5 and TRBJ1-6, with 7 bases identical to TRBD1. The J segment lost 7 bases and the V segment lost 0 bases, leaving 0 bases of the junction unmatched. Germline assignment: CDR1 MNHEY and CDR2 SVGAGI. The CDR3 covers 14 residues. The CDR3 sequence: CASSYSGGNSPLHF. CDR3 nucleotides: TGTGCCAGCAGTTACTCAGGGGGCAATTCACCCCTCCACTTT.

This clone was seen just once. The chain couples TRBV2 to TRBJ2-5, with 9 bases aligning to TRBD2. Germline V gene data show CDR1 as SNHLY and CDR2 as FYNNEI. After removal of 7 bases from V and 1 base from J, the junction contained 7 bases not matched to a gene. The CDR3 contains 15 residues. The CDR3 DNA follows: TGTGCCAGCAATCTAGCGGGGTTGATCCAAGAGACCCAGTACTTC. Translated: CASNLAGLIQETQYF.

The chain has TRBV7-2 and TRBJ2-2; the D is unclear. Germline loops: CDR1 SGHTA, CDR2 FQGNSA. Trimming removed 6 bases from V and 8 bases from J, with 16 bases in between. CDR3 size: 14 residues. In DNA, the CDR3 is TGTGCCAGCAGGCCCGGGCCCTCCCAGGGGGAGCTGTTTTTT. Amino acids: CASRPGPSQGELFF.

This chain joins TRBV6-2 or TRBV6-3 and TRBJ2-7, with TRBD2 matching 11 bases. Trimming took 3 bases from V and 1 from J; bases not matched to a gene: 5. Germline CDR1 reads MNHEY; CDR2 reads SVGEGT. CDR3 length: 16 residues. CDR3 coding DNA: TGTGCCAGCAGTTATATTAGCGGGGGGGATTCCTACGAGCAGTACGTC. Its translation is CASSYISGGDSYEQYV.

The chain has TRBV4-1 and TRBJ2-5, with 7 bases identical to TRBD1. V lost 6 bases, J lost 5 bases, and 12 bases stayed unmatched. The CDR3 contains 15 residues. Germline CDR1 is MGHRA and CDR2 is YSYEKL. CDR3 bases: TGCGCCAGCAGTCCCGGTACAGGGGTTTTTGAGACCCAGTACTTC. Its translation is CASSPGTGVFETQYF.

The rearrangement links TRBV18 to TRBJ1-1, with TRBD1 identical over 8 bases. Germline lookup yields CDR1 KGHSH and CDR2 LQKENI. This CDR3 region has 14 residues. V shed 2 bases and J 5 bases; nucleotides not matched to a gene: 4. CDR3 DNA: TGTGCCAGCTCACCAAAGACAGGGGATACTGAAGCTTTCTTT. This codes for CASSPKTGDTEAFF. Full variable domain (rest looked up from reference TRBV18 and TRBJ1-1): NAGVMQNPRHLVRRRGQEARLRCSPMKGHSHVYWYRQLPEEGLKFMVYLQKENIIDESGMPKERFSAEFPKEGPSILRIQQVVRGDSAAYFCASSPKTGDTEAFFGQGTRLTVV.

This sequence joins TRBV27 and TRBJ1-2, with a possible D match to TRBD1 (6 bases). The germline V and J ends were trimmed by 3 bases and 0 bases, with 11 bases remaining between them. This CDR3 region has 15 residues. Germline CDR1 is MNHEY and CDR2 is SMNVEV (reference sequence). The CDR3 DNA follows: TGTGCCAGCAGTTTCTCGACAGGCCCTAACTATGGCTACACCTTC. Residues: CASSFSTGPNYGYTF.

This chain connects TRBV3-1 (or the pseudogene TRBV3-2) to TRBJ1-1; a weak D match, TRBD1 (6 bases). The CDR3 consists of 15 residues. Trimming removed 0 bases from V and 6 bases from J, with 14 bases in between. From germline, CDR1 is LGHDT and CDR2 YNNKEL (reference sequence). The CDR3 reads CASSQDRTAISEAFF. The CDR3 region has the DNA TGTGCCAGCAGCCAAGACCGGACAGCGATCTCTGAAGCTTTCTTT.

The chain joins TRBV18 to TRBJ2-3, with D perhaps TRBD1 (6 bases). Trimming shortened V by 3 bases and J by 5 bases, and 12 bases separated the two germline ends. The length of the CDR3 is 14 residues. The germline gives CDR1 KGHSH, CDR2 LQKENI. As DNA, the CDR3 is TGTGCCAGCTCACCGCAGGGGCTTGGAGATACGCAGTATTTT. Its protein is CASSPQGLGDTQYF.

This rearrangement joins TRBV5-1 to TRBJ2-6; a weak D match, TRBD1 (5 bases). Germline lookup yields CDR1 SGHRS and CDR2 YFSETQ. Trimming pared 4 bases from V and 0 bases from J, leaving 11 bases between. The CDR3 spans 16 residues. This chain's CDR3 is CASSTSTVSGANVLTF. Here the CDR3 DNA reads TGCGCCAGCAGCACCTCGACAGTCTCTGGGGCCAACGTCCTGACTTTC.

The V and J genes are TRBV10-3 and TRBJ1-6; the D gene is possibly TRBD1 (6 bases). The CDR3 consists of 12 residues. The ends were cut back, 6 bases at V and 6 bases at J, with 6 bases in the middle. Germline V lookup: CDR1 ENHRY, CDR2 SYGVKD. The CDR3 reads CAIRQGNSPLHF. CDR3 sequence (DNA): TGTGCCATCAGACAGGGTAATTCACCCCTCCACTTT.

This chain joins TRBV5-1 and TRBJ1-1, with unresolved D. The ends were cut back, 4 bases at V and 1 base at J, with 14 bases in the middle. This CDR3 contains 15 residues. Germline V CDR1 and CDR2: SGHRS, YFSETQ. The CDR3 DNA is TGCGCCAGCAGCAACACAGCCCAAGGGAACACTGAAGCTTTCTTT. Translated: CASSNTAQGNTEAFF.

V gene TRBV28 combines with J gene TRBJ2-7; D is perhaps TRBD2 (6 bases). Germline-derived CDR1 and CDR2 are MDHEN and SYDVKM. Trimming left V 4 bases short and J 3 bases short, with 13 bases between. CDR3 size: 14 residues. For the CDR3, the DNA is TGTGCCAGCAGTTCAGCGGGTTTCAACTACGAGCAGTACGTC. It yields the protein CASSSAGFNYEQYV.

The chain joins TRBV5-1 to TRBJ2-5, with a possible D match to TRBD1 (6 bases). Per germline, CDR1 SGHRS and CDR2 YFSETQ. The CDR3 runs 13 residues. The V end lost 2 bases, the J end lost 3 bases, and 8 bases lay between the germline ends. CDR3 sequence reads: CASSLPGEETQYF. The CDR3, as DNA: TGCGCCAGCAGCTTACCAGGGGAAGAGACCCAGTACTTC.

This sequence joins TRBV2 and TRBJ2-1; 12 bases fit TRBD1. With V trimmed by 6 bases and J by 6 bases, 6 bases remained unmatched. From germline, CDR1 is SNHLY and CDR2 FYNNEI. The CDR3 contains 15 residues. CDR3 nucleotide sequence: TGTGCCAGCAGACCGGGACAGGGGGCCCCCAATGAGCAGTTCTTC. It translates to CASRPGQGAPNEQFF.

This rearrangement joins TRBV2 to TRBJ1-5; D possibly corresponds to TRBD1 (5 bases). The length of the CDR3 is 15 residues. Germline CDR1 SNHLY, CDR2 FYNNEI. Deletions cut 7 bases from V and 2 bases from J, with 15 bases between. In nucleotides, the CDR3 is TGTGCCAGCACGGTTGGGTCCAGGGGCAATCAGCCCCAGCATTTT. This translates into CASTVGSRGNQPQHF.

Notes on this clone: The identical CDR3 is also encoded by other nucleotide sequences in the sample. This chain joins TRBV6-2 or TRBV6-3 and TRBJ1-2; D is unresolved. V was trimmed by 2 bases and J by 2 bases, leaving 3 bases between them. Germline V gene data show CDR1 as MNHEY and CDR2 as SVGEGT. The CDR3 consists of 12 residues. The CDR3, as DNA: TGTGCCAGCAGTTACACGAACTATGGCTACACCTTC. Amino acid sequence: CASSYTNYGYTF.